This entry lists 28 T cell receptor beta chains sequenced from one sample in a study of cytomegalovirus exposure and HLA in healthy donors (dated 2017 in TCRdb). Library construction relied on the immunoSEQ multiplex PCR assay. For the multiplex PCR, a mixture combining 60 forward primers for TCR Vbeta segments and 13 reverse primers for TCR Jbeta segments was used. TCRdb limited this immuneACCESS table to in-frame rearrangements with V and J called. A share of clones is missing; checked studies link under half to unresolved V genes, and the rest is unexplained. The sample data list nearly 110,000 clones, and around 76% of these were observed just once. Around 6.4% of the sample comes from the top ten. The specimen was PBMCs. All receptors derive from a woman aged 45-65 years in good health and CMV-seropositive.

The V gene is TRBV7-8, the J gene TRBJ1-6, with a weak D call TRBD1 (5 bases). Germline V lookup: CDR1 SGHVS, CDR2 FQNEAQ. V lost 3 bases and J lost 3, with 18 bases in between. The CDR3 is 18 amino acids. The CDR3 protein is CASSFATPQGHYNSPLHF. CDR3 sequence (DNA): TGTGCCAGCAGCTTCGCCACCCCCCAGGGCCACTATAATTCACCCCTCCACTTT.

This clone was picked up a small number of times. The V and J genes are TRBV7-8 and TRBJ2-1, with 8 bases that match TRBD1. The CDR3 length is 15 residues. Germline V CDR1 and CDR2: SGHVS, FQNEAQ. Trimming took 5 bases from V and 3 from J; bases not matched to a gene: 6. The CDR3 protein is CASSLDRVIYNEQFF. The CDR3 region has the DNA TGTGCCAGCAGCCTGGACAGGGTAATCTACAATGAGCAGTTCTTC.

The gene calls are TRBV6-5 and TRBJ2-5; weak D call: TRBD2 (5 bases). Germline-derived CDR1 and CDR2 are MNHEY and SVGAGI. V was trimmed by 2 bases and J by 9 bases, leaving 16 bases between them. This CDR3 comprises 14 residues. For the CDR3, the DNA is TGTGCCAGCAGTTACCGGGGAGCTCCTCAGGCCCAGTACTTC. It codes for CASSYRGAPQAQYF.

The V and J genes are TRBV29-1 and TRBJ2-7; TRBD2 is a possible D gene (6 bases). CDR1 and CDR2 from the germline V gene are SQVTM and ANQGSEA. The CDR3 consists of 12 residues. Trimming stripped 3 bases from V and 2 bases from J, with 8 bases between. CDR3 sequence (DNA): TGCAGCGTTGAGGAGGGTCCCTACGAGCAGTACTTC. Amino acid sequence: CSVEEGPYEQYF.

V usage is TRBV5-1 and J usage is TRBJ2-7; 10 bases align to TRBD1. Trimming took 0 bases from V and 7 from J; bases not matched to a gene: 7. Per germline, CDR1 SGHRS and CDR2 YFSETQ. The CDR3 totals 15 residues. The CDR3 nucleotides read TGCGCCAGCAGCTTGGTCGGACAGGGGGTGGGTGAGCAGTACTTC. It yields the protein CASSLVGQGVGEQYF.

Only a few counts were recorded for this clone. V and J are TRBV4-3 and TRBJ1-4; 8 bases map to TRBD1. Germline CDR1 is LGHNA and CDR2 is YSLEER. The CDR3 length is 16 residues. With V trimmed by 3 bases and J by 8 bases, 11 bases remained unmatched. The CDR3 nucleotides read TGCGCCAGCAGCCACCCAAGACAGGGGACGGAAGAAAAACTGTTTTTT. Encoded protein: CASSHPRQGTEEKLFF.

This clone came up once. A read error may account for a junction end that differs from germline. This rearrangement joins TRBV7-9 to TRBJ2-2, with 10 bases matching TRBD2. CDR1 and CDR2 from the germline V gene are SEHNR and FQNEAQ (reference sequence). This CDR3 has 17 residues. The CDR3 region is CSSSLELAGFRTGELFF. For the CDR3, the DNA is TGTTCCAGCAGCTTAGAACTAGCGGGGTTCAGGACCGGGGAGCTGTTTTTT.

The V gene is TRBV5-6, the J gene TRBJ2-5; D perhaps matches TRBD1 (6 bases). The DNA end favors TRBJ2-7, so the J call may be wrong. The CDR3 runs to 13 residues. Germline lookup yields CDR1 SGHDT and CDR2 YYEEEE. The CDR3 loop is CASSWTVNYEQYF. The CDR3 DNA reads TGTGCCAGCAGTTGGACAGTCAACTACGAGCAGTACTTC.

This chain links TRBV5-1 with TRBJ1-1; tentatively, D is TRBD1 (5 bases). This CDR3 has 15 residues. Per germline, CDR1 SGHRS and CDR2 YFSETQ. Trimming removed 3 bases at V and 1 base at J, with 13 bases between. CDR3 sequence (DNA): TGCGCCAGCAGCTGGCAGGGATTCGCGAACACTGAAGCTTTCTTT. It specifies CASSWQGFANTEAFF.

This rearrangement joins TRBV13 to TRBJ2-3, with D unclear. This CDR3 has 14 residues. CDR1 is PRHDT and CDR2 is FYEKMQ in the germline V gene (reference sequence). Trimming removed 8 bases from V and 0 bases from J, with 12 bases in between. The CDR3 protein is CASRSPGSTDTQYF. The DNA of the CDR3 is TGTGCCAGCCGTAGCCCCGGCAGCACAGATACGCAGTATTTT.

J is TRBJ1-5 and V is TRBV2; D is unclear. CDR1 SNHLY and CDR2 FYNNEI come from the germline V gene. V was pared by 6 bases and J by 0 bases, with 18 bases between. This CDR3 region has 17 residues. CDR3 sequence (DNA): TGTGCCAGCAGGCGGGAGAGAACTCTGCTTAGCAATCAGCCCCAGCATTTT. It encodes CASRRERTLLSNQPQHF.

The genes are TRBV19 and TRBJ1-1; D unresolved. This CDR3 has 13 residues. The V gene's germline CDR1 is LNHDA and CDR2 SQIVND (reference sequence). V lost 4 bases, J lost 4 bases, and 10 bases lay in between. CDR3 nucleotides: TGTGCCAGTAGTAAAGGACTCGTCACTGAAGCTTTCTTT. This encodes CASSKGLVTEAFF.

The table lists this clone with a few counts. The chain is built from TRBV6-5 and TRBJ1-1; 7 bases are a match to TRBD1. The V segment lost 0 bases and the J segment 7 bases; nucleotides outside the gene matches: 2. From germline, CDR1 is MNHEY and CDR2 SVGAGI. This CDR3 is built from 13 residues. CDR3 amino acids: CASSYSGDSEAFF. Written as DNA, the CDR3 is TGTGCCAGCAGTTACTCGGGGGACAGTGAAGCTTTCTTT.

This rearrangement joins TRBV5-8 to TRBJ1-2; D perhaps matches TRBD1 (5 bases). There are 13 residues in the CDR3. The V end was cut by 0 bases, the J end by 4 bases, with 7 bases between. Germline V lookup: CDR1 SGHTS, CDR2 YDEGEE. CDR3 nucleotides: TGTGCCAGCAGCTTGGACAGGTCCTATGGCTACACCTTC. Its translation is CASSLDRSYGYTF.

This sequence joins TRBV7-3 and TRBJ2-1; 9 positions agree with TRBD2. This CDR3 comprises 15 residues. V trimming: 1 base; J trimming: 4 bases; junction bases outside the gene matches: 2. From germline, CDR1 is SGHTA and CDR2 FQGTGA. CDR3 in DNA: TGTGCCAGCAGCTTAAGAGCGGGGGGTTACAATGAGCAGTTCTTC. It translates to CASSLRAGGYNEQFF.

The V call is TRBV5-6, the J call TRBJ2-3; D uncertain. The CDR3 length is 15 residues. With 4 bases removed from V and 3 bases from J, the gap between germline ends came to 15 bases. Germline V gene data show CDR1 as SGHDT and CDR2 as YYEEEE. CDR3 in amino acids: CASSPSTRPTDTQYF. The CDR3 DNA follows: TGTGCCAGCAGCCCATCGACAAGACCTACAGATACGCAGTATTTT.

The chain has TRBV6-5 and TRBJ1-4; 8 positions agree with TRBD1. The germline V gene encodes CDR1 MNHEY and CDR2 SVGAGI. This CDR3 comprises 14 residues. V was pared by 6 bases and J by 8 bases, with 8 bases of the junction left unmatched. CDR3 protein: CASRIDRGGEKLFF. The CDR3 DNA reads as TGTGCCAGCAGAATCGACAGGGGAGGAGAAAAACTGTTTTTT.

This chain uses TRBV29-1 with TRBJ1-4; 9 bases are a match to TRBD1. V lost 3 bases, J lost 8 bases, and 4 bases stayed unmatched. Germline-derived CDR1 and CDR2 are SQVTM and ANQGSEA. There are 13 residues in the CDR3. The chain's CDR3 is CSVEETGGEKLFF. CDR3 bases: TGCAGCGTTGAGGAGACAGGGGGGGAAAAACTGTTTTTT.

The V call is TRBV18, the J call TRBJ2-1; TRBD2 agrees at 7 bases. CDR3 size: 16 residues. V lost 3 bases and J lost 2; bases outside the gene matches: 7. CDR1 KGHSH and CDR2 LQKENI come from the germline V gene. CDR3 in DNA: TGTGCCAGCTCACCCACTACTAGCGCTACCTACAATGAGCAGTTCTTC. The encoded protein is CASSPTTSATYNEQFF.

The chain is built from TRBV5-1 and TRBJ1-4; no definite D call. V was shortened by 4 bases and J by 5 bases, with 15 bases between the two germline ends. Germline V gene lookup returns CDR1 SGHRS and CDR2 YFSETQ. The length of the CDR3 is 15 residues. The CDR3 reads CASSLAGGANEKLFF. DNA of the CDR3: TGCGCCAGCAGCCTCGCCGGAGGCGCCAATGAAAAACTGTTTTTT.

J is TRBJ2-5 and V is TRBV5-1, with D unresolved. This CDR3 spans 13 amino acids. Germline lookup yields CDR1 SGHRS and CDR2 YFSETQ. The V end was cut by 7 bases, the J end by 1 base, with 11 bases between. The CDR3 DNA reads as TGCGCCAGCGGTCTCGGGTCCCAAGAGACCCAGTACTTC. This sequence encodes CASGLGSQETQYF.

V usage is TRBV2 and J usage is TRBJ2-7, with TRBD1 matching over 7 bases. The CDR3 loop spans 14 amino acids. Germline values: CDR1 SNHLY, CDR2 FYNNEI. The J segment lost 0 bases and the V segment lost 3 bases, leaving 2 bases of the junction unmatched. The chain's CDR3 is CASSDWTGSYEQYF. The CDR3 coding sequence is TGTGCCAGCAGTGACTGGACAGGCTCCTACGAGCAGTACTTC.

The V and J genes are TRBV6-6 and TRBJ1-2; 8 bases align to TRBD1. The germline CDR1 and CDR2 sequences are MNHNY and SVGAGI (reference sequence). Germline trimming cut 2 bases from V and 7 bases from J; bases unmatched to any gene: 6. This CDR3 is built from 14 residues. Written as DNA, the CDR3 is TGTGCCAGCAGTTACGTAGCCGGGACAGGTGGCTACACCTTC. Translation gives CASSYVAGTGGYTF.

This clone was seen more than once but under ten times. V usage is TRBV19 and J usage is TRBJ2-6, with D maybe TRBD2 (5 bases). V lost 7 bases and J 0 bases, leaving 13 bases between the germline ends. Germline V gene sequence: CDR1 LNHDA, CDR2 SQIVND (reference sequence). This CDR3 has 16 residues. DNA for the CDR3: TGTGCCAGTACCGATTTGGGAGTCTCTGGGGCCAACGTCCTGACTTTC. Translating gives CASTDLGVSGANVLTF.

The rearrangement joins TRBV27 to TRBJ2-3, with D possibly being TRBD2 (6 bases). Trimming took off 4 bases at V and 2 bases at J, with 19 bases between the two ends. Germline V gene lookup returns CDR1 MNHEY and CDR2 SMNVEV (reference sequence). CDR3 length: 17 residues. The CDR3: CASSSLTHGGVTDTQYF. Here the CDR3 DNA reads TGTGCCAGCAGTTCCCTGACCCACGGCGGGGTCACAGATACGCAGTATTTT.

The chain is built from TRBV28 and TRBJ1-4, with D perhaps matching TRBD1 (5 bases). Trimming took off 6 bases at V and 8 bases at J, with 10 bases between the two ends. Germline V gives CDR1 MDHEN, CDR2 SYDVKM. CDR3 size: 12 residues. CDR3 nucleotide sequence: TGTGCCAGCAGGTCAGCAGGGGAAAAACTGTTTTTT. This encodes CASRSAGEKLFF.

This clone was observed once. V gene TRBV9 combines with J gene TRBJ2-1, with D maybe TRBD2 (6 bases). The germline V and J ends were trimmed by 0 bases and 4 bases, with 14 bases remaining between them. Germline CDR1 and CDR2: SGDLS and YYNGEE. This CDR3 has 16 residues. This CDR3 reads CASSVVGTGGYNEQFF. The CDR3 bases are TGTGCCAGCAGCGTAGTGGGGACCGGGGGTTACAATGAGCAGTTCTTC.

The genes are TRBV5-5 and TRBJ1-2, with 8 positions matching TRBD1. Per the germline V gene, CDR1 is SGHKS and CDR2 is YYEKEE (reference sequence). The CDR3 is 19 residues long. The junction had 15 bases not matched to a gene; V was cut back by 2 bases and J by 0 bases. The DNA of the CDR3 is TGTGCCAGCAGCTTCAGCTTCATCGGGACAGGAAGGACTAACTATGGCTACACCTTC. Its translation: CASSFSFIGTGRTNYGYTF.